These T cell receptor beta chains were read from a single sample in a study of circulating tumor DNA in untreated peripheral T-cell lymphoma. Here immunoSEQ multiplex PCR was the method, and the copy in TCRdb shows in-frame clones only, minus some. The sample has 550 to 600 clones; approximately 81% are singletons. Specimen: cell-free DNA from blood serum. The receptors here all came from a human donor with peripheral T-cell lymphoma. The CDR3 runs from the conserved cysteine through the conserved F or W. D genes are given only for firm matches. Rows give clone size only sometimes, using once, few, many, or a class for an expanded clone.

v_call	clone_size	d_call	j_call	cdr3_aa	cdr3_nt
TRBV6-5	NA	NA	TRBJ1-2	CASSYSWGPIDGYTF	TGTGCCAGCAGTTACTCGTGGGGGCCGATAGATGGCTACACCTTC
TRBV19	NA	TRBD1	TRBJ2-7	CASTIDDRDEQYF	TGTGCCAGTACCATCGATGACAGGGACGAGCAGTACTTC
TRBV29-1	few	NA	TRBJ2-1	CSVVVGSNEQFF	TGCAGCGTTGTTGTCGGGAGTAATGAGCAGTTCTTC
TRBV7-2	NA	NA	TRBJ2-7	CASSLADSYEQYF	TGTGCCAGCAGCTTGGCGGACTCCTACGAGCAGTACTTC
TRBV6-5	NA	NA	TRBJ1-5	CASSLTGPNQPQHF	TGTGCCAGCAGTCTTACAGGGCCGAATCAGCCCCAGCATTTT
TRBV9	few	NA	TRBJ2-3	CASSVEGSASTDTQYF	TGTGCCAGCAGCGTAGAAGGGAGTGCTAGCACAGATACGCAGTATTTT
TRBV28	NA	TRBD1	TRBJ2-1	CASSRADRGRGNEQFF	TGTGCCAGCAGTCGAGCGGACAGGGGAAGGGGCAATGAGCAGTTCTTC
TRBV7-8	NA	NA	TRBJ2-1	CASSFRFGTTHYNEQFF	TGTGCCAGCAGCTTTAGGTTCGGGACAACTCATTACAATGAGCAGTTCTTC
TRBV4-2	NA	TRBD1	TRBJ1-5	CASSRNRGSGDQPQHF	TGTGCCAGCAGCCGGAACAGGGGGTCGGGCGATCAGCCCCAGCATTTT
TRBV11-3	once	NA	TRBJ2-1	CASSLEPGLRMFF	TGTGCCAGCAGCTTGGAACCGGGCCTGAGGATGTTCTTC
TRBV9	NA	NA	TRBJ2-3	CASSVEATSTDTQYF	TGTGCCAGCAGCGTAGAAGCCACCTCCACAGATACGCAGTATTTT
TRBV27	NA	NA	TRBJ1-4	CASSLDGRLFF	TGTGCCAGCAGTTTGGATGGGAGACTGTTTTTT
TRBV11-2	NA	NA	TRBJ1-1	CASSLRQGMNTEAFF	TGTGCCAGCAGCTTAAGGCAGGGAATGAACACTGAAGCTTTCTTT
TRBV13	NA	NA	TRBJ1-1	CASSLSGNTEAFF	TGTGCCAGCAGCTTGTCAGGGAACACTGAAGCTTTCTTT
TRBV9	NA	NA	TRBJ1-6	CASSPRWGADNSPLHF	TGTGCCAGCAGCCCCCGGTGGGGGGCGGATAATTCACCCCTCCACTTT
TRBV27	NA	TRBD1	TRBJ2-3	CASSKGQGFADTQYF	TGTGCCAGCAGTAAAGGACAGGGTTTCGCAGATACGCAGTATTTT
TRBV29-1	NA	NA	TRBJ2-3	CSGWDPSTDTQYF	TGCAGCGGGTGGGACCCTAGCACAGATACGCAGTATTTT
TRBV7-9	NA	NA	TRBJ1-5	CASSLGTQPQHF	TGTGCCAGCAGCTTAGGAACTCAGCCCCAGCATTTT
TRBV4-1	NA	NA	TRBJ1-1	CASSPPRDNTEAFF	TGCGCCAGCAGCCCCCCGAGGGACAACACTGAAGCTTTCTTT
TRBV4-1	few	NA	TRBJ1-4	CASSQDGQGREKLFF	TGCGCCAGCAGCCAAGATGGGCAGGGAAGGGAAAAACTGTTTTTT
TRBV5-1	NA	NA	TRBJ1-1	CASSSDLTGTEAFF	TGCGCCAGCAGCTCGGATCTTACGGGCACTGAAGCTTTCTTT
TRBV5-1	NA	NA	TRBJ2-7	CASSLVAGSLPDEQYF	TGCGCCAGCAGCTTGGTGGCGGGAAGCCTTCCTGACGAGCAGTACTTC